Sequencing of this T cell receptor beta chain was carried out in a study of graft-versus-host responses after intestinal transplantation. V gave up 2 bases and J gave up 8 bases, with 15 bases separating them. The CDR3 is made up of 14 amino acids. Germline CDR1 reads SNHLY; CDR2 reads FYNNEI. This clone was seen a few times. In the same sample, other DNA sequences code for this CDR3. Once graft tissue had been processed, intraepithelial and lamina propria lymphocytes were released. Using immunoSEQ multiplex PCR, the repertoire was profiled, and TCRdb retains in-frame clones only, with some absent. The table includes just under 65,000 clones, about nine tenths detected once.

The chain has TRBV2 and TRBJ1-2, with D tentatively TRBD1 (6 bases). The sequence was collected from a human patient who received an intestinal transplant, so some T cells may come from the graft donor. Sample: ileum tissue, taken more than 350 days after transplant. CDR3 bases: TGTGCCAGCAGTGAACGGGGTACAGGGCTCGGCTACACCTTC. Protein product: CASSERGTGLGYTF.